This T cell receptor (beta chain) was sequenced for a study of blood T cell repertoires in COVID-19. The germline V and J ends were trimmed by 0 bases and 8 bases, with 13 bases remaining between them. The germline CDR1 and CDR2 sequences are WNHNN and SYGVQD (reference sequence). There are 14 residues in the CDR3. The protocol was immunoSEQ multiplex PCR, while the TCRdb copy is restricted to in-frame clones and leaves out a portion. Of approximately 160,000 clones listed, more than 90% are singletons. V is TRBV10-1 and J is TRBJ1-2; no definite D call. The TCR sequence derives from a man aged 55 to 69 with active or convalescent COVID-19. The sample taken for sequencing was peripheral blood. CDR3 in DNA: TGCGCCAGCAGTGAGTCGGGAGGCCCGGGGGGCTACACCTTC. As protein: CASSESGGPGGYTF.